The TCR beta chain under discussion was sequenced for a study of glioma-infiltrating T cells after dendritic cell vaccination. Overall study: Autologous tumor lysate-pulsed dendritic cell vaccination was given between the early 2000s and the early 2010s.

TCRdb's table, derived via immunoSEQ multiplex PCR, lists solely in-frame clones and lacks some. The data contain just over 95,000 clones, around three quarters of them seen just once; the ten biggest clones take up 5.5% to 7%. Only patients with spare fresh-frozen tumor and over two years of follow-up were included. PBMC were collected before vaccination, two weeks after the third vaccination, and at progression. Germline assignment: CDR1 SGDLS and CDR2 YYNGEE. Trimming cost V 8 bases and J 4 bases; bases outside gene matches: 7. The CDR3 consists of 13 residues. Study-wide findings and caveats: Survival was not directly related to TCR clonality in these patients.

Points on this clone: Antigen specificity is unknown.

The chain carries TRBV9 and TRBJ2-7, with 9 bases fitting TRBD2. This sample comprised blood, obtained before dendritic cell vaccination. This receptor was taken from a human donor with glioblastoma. The CDR3 sequence: CARCLSGSYEQYF. The DNA of the CDR3 is TGTGCCAGATGCCTTAGCGGGAGTTACGAGCAGTACTTC.